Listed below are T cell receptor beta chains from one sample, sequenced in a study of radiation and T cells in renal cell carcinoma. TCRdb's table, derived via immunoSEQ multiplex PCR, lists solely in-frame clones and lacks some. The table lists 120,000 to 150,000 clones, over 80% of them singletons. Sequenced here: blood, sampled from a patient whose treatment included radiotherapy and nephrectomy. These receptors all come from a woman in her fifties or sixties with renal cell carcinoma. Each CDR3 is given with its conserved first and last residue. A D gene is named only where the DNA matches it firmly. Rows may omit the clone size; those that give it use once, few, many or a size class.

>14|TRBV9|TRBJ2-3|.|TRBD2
CASSPSGHTDTQYF
TGTGCCAGCAGCCCTAGCGGGCACACAGATACGCAGTATTTT
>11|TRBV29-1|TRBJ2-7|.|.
CSVQTGREQYF
TGCAGCGTGCAAACAGGGAGGGAGCAGTACTTC
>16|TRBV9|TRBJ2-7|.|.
CASSVGLLRSSYEQYF
TGTGCCAGCAGCGTCGGACTGCTCAGGAGCTCCTACGAGCAGTACTTC
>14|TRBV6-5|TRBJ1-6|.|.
CASRAGLYNSPLHF
TGTGCCAGCAGGGCGGGGTTGTATAATTCACCCCTCCACTTT
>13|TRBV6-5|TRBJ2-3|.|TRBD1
CASSRGPTDTQYF
TGTGCCAGCAGCAGGGGGCCCACAGATACGCAGTATTTT
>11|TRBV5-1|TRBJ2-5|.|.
CASSLAETQYF
TGCGCCAGCAGCTTGGCTGAGACCCAGTACTTC
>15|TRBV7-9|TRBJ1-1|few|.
CASSPIGTANTEAFF
TGTGCCAGCAGCCCAATCGGCACAGCGAACACTGAAGCTTTCTTT
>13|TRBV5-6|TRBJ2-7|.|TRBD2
CASSSGRSYEQYF
TGTGCCAGCAGTAGCGGGAGGTCCTACGAGCAGTACTTC
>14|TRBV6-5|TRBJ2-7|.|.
CASKVRANSYEQYF
TGTGCCTCCAAGGTACGGGCGAACTCCTACGAGCAGTACTTC
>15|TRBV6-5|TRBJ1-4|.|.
CASSATPATNEKLFF
TGTGCCAGCAGTGCTACCCCCGCGACTAATGAAAAACTGTTTTTT
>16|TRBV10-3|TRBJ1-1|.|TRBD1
CAISNRDRAGGTEAFF
TGTGCCATCAGTAACCGGGACAGGGCGGGGGGCACTGAAGCTTTCTTT
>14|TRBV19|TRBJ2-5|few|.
CASSTGQPRQTQYF
TGTGCCAGTAGTACAGGACAGCCTCGGCAGACCCAGTACTTC
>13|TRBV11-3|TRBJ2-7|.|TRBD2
CASSFLAGYEQYF
TGTGCCAGCAGCTTCCTAGCGGGGTACGAGCAGTACTTC
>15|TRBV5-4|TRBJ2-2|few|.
CASSLDSSNTGELFF
TGTGCCAGCAGCTTGGACTCTTCGAACACCGGGGAGCTGTTTTTT
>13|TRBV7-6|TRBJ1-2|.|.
CASSPAGGYGYTF
TGTGCCAGCAGCCCCGCCGGGGGGTATGGCTACACCTTC
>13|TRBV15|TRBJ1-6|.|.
CATREGDNSPLHF
TGTGCCACCCGGGAGGGAGATAATTCACCCCTCCACTTT